This T cell receptor beta chain originates from a study of blood T cells in healthy people across ages. Alongside a J-beta primer mix, a sample-barcoded 5' primer served in a second PCR lasting about 7 to 11 cycles. TCRdb used MiXCR to reprocess the 5' RACE reads, holding one entry per CDR3 protein. The profile covers 1.5 million to 1.8 million distinct CDR3 sequences, with under 55% appearing a single time and approximately 4% taken by the ten largest. CDR3 length: 15 residues. CDR1 is SQVTM and CDR2 is ANQGSEA in the germline V gene. On this clonotype itself: At one of its ends the junction is not consistent with the germline gene, which may arise from a read error.

The sequenced sample was blood. This rearrangement joins TRBV29-1 to TRBJ2-3; 8 bases map to TRBD1. This sequence was found in a woman aged 18-30 years in good health. CDR3 nucleotide sequence: TGCGGCGTTGAATTTGGGGACAGGTACACAGATACGCAGTATTTT. Translated, it gives CGVEFGDRYTDTQYF.